This TCR beta chain was retrieved from a study of graft-versus-host responses after intestinal transplantation. As for the study in general: Anti-thymocyte globulin was used for induction in all recipients, who then took tacrolimus and steroids for roughly 3 years.

The germline CDR1 and CDR2 sequences are MNHNS and SASEGT. Trimming shortened V by 7 bases and J by 1 base, and 10 bases separated the two germline ends. The CDR3 extends over 13 amino acids. Data came from immunoSEQ multiplex PCR; TCRdb stores just in-frame clones and leaves some out. This sample has roughly 97,000 clones, with 90% to 95% found just once. A note on this clone: The antigen is undetermined.

This sequence joins TRBV6-1 and TRBJ1-1; D is unresolved. The sequences come from unstimulated CD4+ T cells sorted from spleen or lymph node cells, collected before transplant. The sequence was obtained from a human donor who was the organ donor for an intestinal transplant. The CDR3 DNA follows: TGTGCCAGCATAATAGCCGCGAACACTGAAGCTTTCTTT. It specifies CASIIAANTEAFF.